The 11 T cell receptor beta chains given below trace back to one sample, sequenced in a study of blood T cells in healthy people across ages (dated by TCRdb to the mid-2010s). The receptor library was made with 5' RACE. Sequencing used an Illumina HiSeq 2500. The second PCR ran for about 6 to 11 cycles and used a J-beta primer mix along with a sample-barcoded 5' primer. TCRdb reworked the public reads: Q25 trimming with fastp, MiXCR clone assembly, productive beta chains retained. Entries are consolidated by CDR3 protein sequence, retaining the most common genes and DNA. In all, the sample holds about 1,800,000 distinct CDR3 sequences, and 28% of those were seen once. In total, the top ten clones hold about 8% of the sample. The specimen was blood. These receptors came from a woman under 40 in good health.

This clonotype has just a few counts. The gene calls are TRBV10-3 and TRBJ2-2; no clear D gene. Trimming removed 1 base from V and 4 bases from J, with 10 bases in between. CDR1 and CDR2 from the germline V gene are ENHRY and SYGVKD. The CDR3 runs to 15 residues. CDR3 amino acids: CAISEFSTVTGELFF. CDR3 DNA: TGTGCCATCAGTGAGTTCTCAACTGTCACCGGGGAGCTGTTTTTT.

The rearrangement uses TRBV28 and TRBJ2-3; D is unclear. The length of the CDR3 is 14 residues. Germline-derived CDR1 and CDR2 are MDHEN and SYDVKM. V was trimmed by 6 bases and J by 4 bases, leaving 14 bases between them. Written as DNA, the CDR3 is TGTGCCAGCAGGCTAAACAAGAACCCAGATACGCAGTATTTT. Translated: CASRLNKNPDTQYF.

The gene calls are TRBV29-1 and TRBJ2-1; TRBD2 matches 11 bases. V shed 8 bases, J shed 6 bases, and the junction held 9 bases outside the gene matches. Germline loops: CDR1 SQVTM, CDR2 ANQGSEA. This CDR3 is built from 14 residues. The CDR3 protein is CSSGASGGSNEQFF. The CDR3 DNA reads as TGCAGCTCTGGGGCTAGCGGGGGGAGCAATGAGCAGTTCTTC.

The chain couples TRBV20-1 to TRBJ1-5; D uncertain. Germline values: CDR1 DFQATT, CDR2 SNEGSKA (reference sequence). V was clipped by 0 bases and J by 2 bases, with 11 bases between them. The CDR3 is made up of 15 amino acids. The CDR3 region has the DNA TGCAGTGCTAGAGATGAGGTGAGGGGCAATCAGCCCCAGCATTTT. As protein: CSARDEVRGNQPQHF.

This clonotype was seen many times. CDR3 sequence (DNA): TGCAGTGCTAGAGCGAATAGCGGGGTAGGGTACTACGAGCAGTACTTC. It yields the protein CSARANSGVGYYEQYF. The genes are TRBV20-1 and TRBJ2-7, with 8 bases identical to TRBD2. The CDR3 loop spans 16 amino acids. Trimming took 1 base from V and 3 from J; bases not matched to a gene: 11. Germline-derived CDR1 and CDR2 are DFQATT and SNEGSKA (reference sequence).

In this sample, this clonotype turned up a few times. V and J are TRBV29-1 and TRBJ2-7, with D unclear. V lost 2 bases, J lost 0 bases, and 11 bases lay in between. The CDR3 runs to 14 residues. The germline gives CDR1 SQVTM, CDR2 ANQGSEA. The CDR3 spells CSVEFSSGSYEQYF. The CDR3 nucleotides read TGCAGCGTTGAATTTTCCTCCGGCTCCTACGAGCAGTACTTC.

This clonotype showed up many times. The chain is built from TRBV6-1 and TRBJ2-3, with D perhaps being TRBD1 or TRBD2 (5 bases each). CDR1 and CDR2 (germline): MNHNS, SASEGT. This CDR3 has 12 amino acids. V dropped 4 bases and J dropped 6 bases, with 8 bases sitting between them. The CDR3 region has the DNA TGTGCCAGCAGTGGGGGCGGGGATACGCAGTATTTT. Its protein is CASSGGGDTQYF.

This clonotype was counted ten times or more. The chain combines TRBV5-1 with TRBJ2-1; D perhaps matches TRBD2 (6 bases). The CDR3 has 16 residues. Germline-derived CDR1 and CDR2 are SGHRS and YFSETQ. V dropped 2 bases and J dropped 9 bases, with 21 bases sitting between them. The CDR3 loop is CASSLLTSSVSGEQFF. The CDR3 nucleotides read TGCGCCAGCAGCTTATTAACTAGCAGCGTTTCGGGTGAGCAGTTCTTC.

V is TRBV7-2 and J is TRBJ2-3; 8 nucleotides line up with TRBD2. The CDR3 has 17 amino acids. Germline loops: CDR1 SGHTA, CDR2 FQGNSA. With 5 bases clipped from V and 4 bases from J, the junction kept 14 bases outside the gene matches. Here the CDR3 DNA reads TGTGCCAGCAGCCCCGGACGGGGGGGCCGCGTGGCAGATACGCAGTATTTT. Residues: CASSPGRGGRVADTQYF.

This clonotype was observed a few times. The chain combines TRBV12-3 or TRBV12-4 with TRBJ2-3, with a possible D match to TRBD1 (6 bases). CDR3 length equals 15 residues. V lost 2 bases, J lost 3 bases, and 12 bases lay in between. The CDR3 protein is CASSLRRGITDTQYF. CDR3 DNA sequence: TGTGCCAGCAGTTTAAGAAGGGGGATAACAGATACGCAGTATTTT.

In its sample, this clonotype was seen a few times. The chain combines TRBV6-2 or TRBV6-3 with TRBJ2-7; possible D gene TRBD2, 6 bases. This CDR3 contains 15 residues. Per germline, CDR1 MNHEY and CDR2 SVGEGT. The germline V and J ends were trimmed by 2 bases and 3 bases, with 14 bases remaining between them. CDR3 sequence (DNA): TGTGCCAGCAGTTACGTAGGGAGGAAGGGCTACGAGCAGTACTTC. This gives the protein CASSYVGRKGYEQYF.